The clone carrying this T cell receptor beta chain came up many times. Antigen: not known. A single record per CDR3 protein comes from TCRdb applying MiXCR to the 5' RACE reads. The table records roughly 20,000 distinct CDR3 sequences, around 5% of them present only once. This specimen comes from a study of spatial heterogeneity in lung cancer. General study results and limits: Counts that tracked tumor mutation counts were those of expanded intratumoral alpha and beta TCRs.

CDR3 length equals 17 residues. Germline V gives CDR1 SNHLY, CDR2 FYNNEI. The V gene lost 5 bases and the J gene lost 0 bases, with 17 bases spanning the gap. As to time point: sample taken at primary tumor resection. Specimen: lung tumor tissue, collected at surgery. The V call is TRBV2, the J call TRBJ1-5; the D gene is possibly TRBD1 (5 bases). The source is a male donor with early-stage non-small cell lung cancer. CDR3 DNA sequence: TGTGCCAGCAGTCGGGACTACGGTCGGCATAGCAATCAGCCCCAGCATTTT. This codes for CASSRDYGRHSNQPQHF.